The 16 T cell receptor beta chains below all came from one sample that was sequenced in a study of human T cells and chemical hapten exposure. Stated time point: patch test 1, 2 weeks after DPC sensitization. This sample's treatment: therapeutic diphenylcyclopropenone sensitization with weekly scalp DPC. One entry per CDR3 protein results from TCRdb running MiXCR on the RACE reads. The sample contains about 380,000 distinct CDR3 sequences, 4.8% of which appear only once. Here the sequenced sample was whole blood, taken in connection with sensitization to the hapten diphenylcyclopropenone (DPC). The source is a woman aged 45-65 years with alopecia areata. Some clones in this sample may be carry-over from other donors' samples.

This clonotype was counted ten times or more. V is TRBV10-2 and J is TRBJ1-5, with 11 bases that match TRBD1. Germline V gene sequence: CDR1 WSHSY, CDR2 SAAADI. The CDR3 length is 16 residues. With V trimmed by 3 bases and J by 4 bases, 5 bases remained unmatched. The CDR3 protein is CASSDGTGGFNQPQHF. CDR3 in DNA: TGCGCCAGCAGTGATGGGACAGGGGGGTTTAATCAGCCCCAGCATTTT.

This chain's CDR3 is CASSSTGPQETQYF. The CDR3 DNA follows: TGCGCCAGCAGCTCAACGGGACCCCAAGAGACCCAGTACTTC. The rearrangement uses TRBV5-1 and TRBJ2-5; tentatively, D is TRBD1 or TRBD2 (5 bases each). The CDR3 is made up of 14 amino acids. Per the germline V gene, CDR1 is SGHRS and CDR2 is YFSETQ. Between the trimmed V and J ends, which lost 3 bases and 1 base, there was a span of 10 bases.

This clonotype was found a few times. The CDR3 DNA sequence: TGTGCCAGCAGGCGAAGTTCGGGCGGGGAGTCACCCCTCCACTTT. Encoded protein: CASRRSSGGESPLHF. J is TRBJ1-6 and V is TRBV6-5; D is unclear. The CDR3 sequence is 15 residues long. CDR1 is MNHEY, CDR2 SVGAGI, per germline. Trimming took off 6 bases at V and 10 bases at J, with 19 bases between the two ends.

The rearrangement links TRBV7-9 to TRBJ2-4; weak D call: TRBD1 (7 bases). CDR1 is SEHNR and CDR2 is FQNEAQ in the germline V gene (reference sequence). The V end lost 4 bases, the J end lost 9 bases, and 19 bases lay between the germline ends. The length of the CDR3 is 15 residues. The CDR3 region has the DNA TGTGCCAGCAGCTCTCAGATTACAGGGGAGGCCATTCAGTACTTC. This encodes CASSSQITGEAIQYF.

The chain employs TRBV15 and TRBJ1-1, with no clear D. This CDR3 is 13 amino acids long. The V end was cut by 4 bases, the J end by 0 bases, with 6 bases between. CDR1 is LNHNV, CDR2 YYDKDF, per germline (reference sequence). DNA for the CDR3: TGTGCCACCAGCAAGACCGTGAACACTGAAGCTTTCTTT. This sequence encodes CATSKTVNTEAFF.

This clonotype was counted only a few times. The chain uses TRBV12-3 or TRBV12-4 and TRBJ2-1; the match to TRBD2 covers 13 bases. CDR3 length: 16 amino acids. Trimming at V came to 8 bases and at J to 9 bases, leaving 13 bases not matched to a gene. CDR3 DNA: TGTGCCAGCTTAGTTTATGGGACTAGCGGGGTTCTTGAGCAGTTCTTC. Translation gives CASLVYGTSGVLEQFF.

Many counts were recorded for this clonotype. CDR3 sequence: CASSEQSGTEAFF. The CDR3 DNA reads TGCGCCAGCAGTGAACAGAGTGGGACTGAAGCTTTCTTT. The chain carries TRBV10-2 and TRBJ1-1, with unresolved D. CDR3 length equals 13 residues. Trimming removed 3 bases from V and 5 bases from J, with 10 bases in between. Germline V gene sequence: CDR1 WSHSY, CDR2 SAAADI.

This clonotype came up many times. The rearrangement joins TRBV7-2 to TRBJ2-1; D unresolved. The CDR3 totals 11 residues. V dropped 8 bases and J dropped 8 bases, with 10 bases sitting between them. Germline lookup yields CDR1 SGHTA and CDR2 FQGNSA. The CDR3 DNA follows: TGTGCCAGCCTAAGAACCCATGAGCAGTTCTTC. Amino acids: CASLRTHEQFF.

In this sample, this clonotype turned up many times. The chain has TRBV29-1 and TRBJ2-3, with TRBD2 matching 14 bases. The germline V gene encodes CDR1 SQVTM and CDR2 ANQGSEA. Trimming at V came to 7 bases and at J to 4 bases, leaving 10 bases not matched to a gene. There are 16 residues in the CDR3. The CDR3 spells CSEKTGLAGAADTQYF. CDR3 DNA sequence: TGCAGCGAAAAAACGGGACTAGCGGGAGCAGCAGATACGCAGTATTTT.

In this sample, this clonotype turned up a few times. The chain is built from TRBV7-2 and TRBJ2-3, with D uncertain. This CDR3 is 14 amino acids long. Germline V CDR1 and CDR2: SGHTA, FQGNSA. V lost 4 bases and J lost 3, with 11 bases in between. The CDR3 region is CASSSSGFTDTQYF. CDR3 coding DNA: TGTGCCAGCAGCTCGTCCGGGTTTACAGATACGCAGTATTTT.

This clonotype was recorded many times. The rearrangement uses TRBV2 and TRBJ2-5, with D uncertain. The CDR3 covers 11 residues. Germline assignment: CDR1 SNHLY and CDR2 FYNNEI. Deletions cut 6 bases from V and 5 bases from J, with 7 bases between. The CDR3 bases are TGTGCCAGCAGCGGTCTCGAGACCCAGTACTTC. The encoded protein is CASSGLETQYF.

This clonotype was detected ten times or more. V usage is TRBV10-3 and J usage is TRBJ1-1; no clear D gene. This CDR3 has 16 amino acids. Trimming stripped 3 bases from V and 0 bases from J, with 14 bases between. Looked up from germline, CDR1 is ENHRY and CDR2 is SYGVKD. CDR3 region: CAISERTTSLNTEAFF. CDR3 coding DNA: TGTGCCATCAGTGAAAGAACTACCAGTTTGAACACTGAAGCTTTCTTT.

This clonotype was seen a few times. V usage is TRBV6-2 or TRBV6-3 and J usage is TRBJ2-1, with 11 bases that match TRBD2. Germline CDR1 reads MNHEY; CDR2 reads SVGEGT. The CDR3 is made up of 18 amino acids. With 0 bases clipped from V and 5 bases from J, the junction kept 9 bases outside the gene matches. The CDR3 loop is CASSYSVSGRAPDNEQFF. Written as DNA, the CDR3 is TGTGCCAGCAGTTACTCAGTTAGCGGGAGGGCCCCGGACAATGAGCAGTTCTTC.

Ten or more counts support this clonotype. The V and J genes are TRBV20-1 and TRBJ1-2; 9 bases line up with TRBD1. The CDR3 has 16 amino acids. Germline V gene sequence: CDR1 DFQATT, CDR2 SNEGSKA (reference sequence). With 3 bases clipped from V and 4 bases from J, the junction kept 12 bases outside the gene matches. CDR3 amino acids: CSARAPGQGLPYGYTF. The CDR3 coding sequence is TGCAGTGCTAGGGCCCCGGGACAGGGATTACCCTATGGCTACACCTTC.

The V gene is TRBV12-3 or TRBV12-4, the J gene TRBJ1-5, with D possibly being TRBD1 (6 bases). V dropped 7 bases and J dropped 2 bases, with 12 bases sitting between them. This CDR3 is built from 14 residues. CDR3: CASIQGLGNQPQHF. CDR3 coding DNA: TGTGCCAGCATCCAGGGGCTAGGCAATCAGCCCCAGCATTTT.

Notes on this clonotype: A read error may explain this, as a much larger clone is one base away. As DNA, the CDR3 is TGTGCCAGCAGTTTAGGCGGGTCCATTCAGTACTTC. This translates into CASSLGGSIQYF. The J gene is TRBJ2-4, the V gene TRBV28; D may be TRBD2 (5 bases). CDR3 length equals 12 residues. V dropped 2 bases and J dropped 9 bases, with 8 bases sitting between them. Germline values: CDR1 MDHEN, CDR2 SYDVKM.